This T cell receptor beta chain was recorded in a study of T cell responses to AZD1222 COVID-19 vaccine. Libraries were prepared by immunoSEQ multiplex PCR; TCRdb keeps only in-frame clonotypes and omits some of them. The sample lists over 150,000 clones, roughly nine tenths seen once, with less than 3.5% in the top ten. The sequences come from peripheral blood, collected on day 0 of AZD1222 vaccination. This receptor was taken from an adult in good health.

The CDR3 is CASSFTGYGGNTIYF. The DNA of the CDR3 is TGCGCCAGCAGCTTTACAGGGTACGGTGGAAACACCATATATTTT. This chain uses TRBV5-1 with TRBJ1-3, with D perhaps TRBD1 (6 bases). This CDR3 spans 15 amino acids. CDR1 is SGHRS, CDR2 YFSETQ, per germline. Trimming took off 2 bases at V and 3 bases at J, with 12 bases between the two ends.